The 8 T cell receptor beta chains below were found in one sample sequenced in a study of T cell responses to AZD1222 COVID-19 vaccine. Clones were read by immunoSEQ multiplex PCR, and TCRdb kept only the in-frame ones, dropping some. The table shows approximately 100,000 clones, with roughly nine tenths occurring only once. Material: peripheral blood, obtained on day 0 of AZD1222 vaccination. These receptor sequences come from an adult in good health.

The rearrangement uses TRBV11-2 and TRBJ1-5; D is possibly TRBD1 (6 bases). Trimming cost V 0 bases and J 4 bases, with 10 bases left between them. CDR3 length: 15 amino acids. Germline V gene lookup returns CDR1 SGHAT and CDR2 FQNNGV. CDR3 coding DNA: TGTGCCAGCAGCTTAGATACAGGGAGAAATCAGCCCCAGCATTTT. Its translation: CASSLDTGRNQPQHF.

The gene calls are TRBV9 and TRBJ2-5; a weak D match, TRBD1 (5 bases). V was trimmed by 0 bases and J by 1 base, leaving 13 bases between them. Germline V lookup: CDR1 SGDLS, CDR2 YYNGEE. This CDR3 has 16 residues. The CDR3, as DNA: TGTGCCAGCAGCGTAGCATATTGGGGCTCCCAAGAGACCCAGTACTTC. Translated, it gives CASSVAYWGSQETQYF.

The chain recombines TRBV2 with TRBJ2-1; TRBD2 agrees at 7 bases. The CDR3 spans 16 residues. V shed 1 base and J 0 bases; nucleotides not matched to a gene: 3. From germline, CDR1 is SNHLY and CDR2 FYNNEI. CDR3 loop: CASSEDLADSYNEQFF. Written as DNA, the CDR3 is TGTGCCAGCAGTGAAGACCTAGCGGACTCCTACAATGAGCAGTTCTTC.

The chain has TRBV30 and TRBJ1-5; 8 bases are a match to TRBD1. The CDR3 spans 14 residues. The germline gives CDR1 GTSNPN, CDR2 SVGIG (reference sequence). The V segment lost 5 bases and the J segment 5 bases; nucleotides outside the gene matches: 8. In DNA form, the CDR3 reads TGTGCCTGGCGAGACAGGGGCTCTCATCAGCCCCAGCATTTT. It yields the protein CAWRDRGSHQPQHF.

This sequence joins TRBV28 and TRBJ2-5, with 7 bases identical to TRBD1. The V gene's germline CDR1 is MDHEN and CDR2 SYDVKM. V shed 4 bases and J 5 bases; nucleotides not matched to a gene: 13. CDR3 length: 16 amino acids. The CDR3 sequence: CASSSYRDRVGETQYF. The CDR3 DNA reads as TGTGCCAGCAGTTCTTACCGGGACAGAGTTGGGGAGACCCAGTACTTC.

This chain connects TRBV5-1 to TRBJ1-6; 9 nucleotides align to TRBD1. CDR1 and CDR2 from the germline V gene are SGHRS and YFSETQ. The CDR3 has 15 residues. After removal of 4 bases from V and 7 bases from J, the junction contained 6 bases not matched to a gene. CDR3 nucleotide sequence: TGCGCCAGCAGCCTCACAGGGGGCCGGAATTCACCCCTCCACTTT. Residues: CASSLTGGRNSPLHF.

The chain couples TRBV7-3 to TRBJ1-1; D unclear. V was trimmed by 1 base and J by 1 base, leaving 7 bases between them. This CDR3 spans 14 amino acids. The germline V gene has CDR1 SGHTA and CDR2 FQGTGA. The CDR3 nucleotides are TGTGCCAGCAGCTTAATGGCAGGGAACACTGAAGCTTTCTTT. This sequence encodes CASSLMAGNTEAFF.

The chain has TRBV5-1 and TRBJ2-1, with TRBD2 matching 7 bases. Germline CDR1 is SGHRS and CDR2 is YFSETQ. This CDR3 contains 14 residues. Germline trimming cut 6 bases from V and 2 bases from J; bases unmatched to any gene: 5. The CDR3: CASTAAGAYNEQFF. The CDR3 coding sequence is TGCGCCAGCACTGCCGCGGGGGCCTACAATGAGCAGTTCTTC.